The next 31 T cell receptor beta chains were all read from a single sample in a study of identical twins. MiXCR, applied by TCRdb to the 5' RACE reads, yields one record per CDR3 protein. The sample includes about 890,000 distinct CDR3 sequences, roughly an eighth of them seen just once. These records were also assigned to another study, of yellow fever vaccine responses in identical twins.

The sample was PBMCs. These receptor sequences come from a woman in her late teens or twenties in good health.

The gene calls are TRBV2 and TRBJ1-1; unclear D gene. V was cut by 1 base and J by 10 bases, with 13 bases left in between. This CDR3 region has 13 residues. CDR1 and CDR2 (germline): SNHLY, FYNNEI. The CDR3 sequence is CASSEEGRGGAFF. CDR3 DNA: TGTGCCAGCAGTGAAGAAGGCAGAGGCGGAGCTTTCTTT.

This clonotype was picked up a small number of times. This chain connects TRBV6-4 to TRBJ2-2, with D hard to call. This CDR3 spans 14 amino acids. Germline V gives CDR1 MRHNA, CDR2 SNTAGT. The V and J ends lost 0 bases and 3 bases respectively, with 5 bases between them. The CDR3 spells CASSDSRDTGELFF. The CDR3 nucleotides read TGTGCCAGCAGTGACTCGAGAGACACCGGGGAGCTGTTTTTT.

This clonotype was detected only a few times. The chain recombines TRBV11-3 with TRBJ2-7; TRBD2 matches 8 bases. V trimming: 5 bases; J trimming: 2 bases; junction bases outside the gene matches: 11. The CDR3 contains 16 residues. Germline assignment: CDR1 SGHNT and CDR2 YENEEA. In DNA form, the CDR3 reads TGTGCCAGCAGCCGATCTAGAGCGGGAGCGGCCTACGAGCAGTACTTC. This sequence encodes CASSRSRAGAAYEQYF.

There are many counts of this clonotype. The chain links TRBV11-2 to TRBJ2-1; the D gene is possibly TRBD2 (7 bases). From germline, CDR1 is SGHAT and CDR2 FQNNGV. The CDR3 has 15 residues. V lost 0 bases, J lost 8 bases, and 14 bases lay in between. The CDR3 sequence is CASSLEGGAWDEQFF. In DNA, the CDR3 is TGTGCCAGCAGCTTAGAAGGGGGGGCCTGGGATGAGCAGTTCTTC.

This clonotype showed up just a few times. J is TRBJ1-4 and V is TRBV5-1, with TRBD1 identical over 9 bases. Germline trimming cut 4 bases from V and 4 bases from J; bases unmatched to any gene: 5. From germline, CDR1 is SGHRS and CDR2 YFSETQ. The CDR3 has 15 residues. This CDR3 reads CASSTRQGVNEKLFF. As DNA, the CDR3 is TGCGCCAGCAGCACCAGACAGGGGGTTAATGAAAAACTGTTTTTT.

This clonotype was detected once. The chain links TRBV12-3 or TRBV12-4 to TRBJ2-7; 10 nucleotides match TRBD2. With 4 bases clipped from V and 5 bases from J, the junction kept 8 bases outside the gene matches. The CDR3 length is 15 residues. The CDR3 region has the DNA TGTGCCAGCAGTTGGAGTAGCGGGAGGTTCAACGAGCAGTACTTC. Protein sequence: CASSWSSGRFNEQYF.

J is TRBJ1-1 and V is TRBV11-2; a possible D gene is TRBD1 (5 bases). The V end was cut by 0 bases, the J end by 3 bases, with 11 bases between. CDR1 and CDR2 (germline): SGHAT, FQNNGV. This CDR3 region has 15 residues. The CDR3 region is CASSLDQQGYTEAFF. Written as DNA, the CDR3 is TGTGCCAGCAGCTTAGATCAGCAGGGATACACTGAAGCTTTCTTT.

In its sample, this clonotype was seen a few times. This chain connects TRBV20-1 to TRBJ1-5; no definite D call. The CDR3 has 13 amino acids. Germline CDR1 DFQATT, CDR2 SNEGSKA (reference sequence). V lost 4 bases to trimming and J lost 7 bases, with 14 bases between them. The CDR3: CSATHGVGQPQHF. The DNA of the CDR3 is TGCAGTGCTACCCATGGGGTCGGGCAGCCCCAGCATTTT.

This clonotype was seen more than once but under ten times. The chain couples TRBV12-3 or TRBV12-4 to TRBJ1-2; D remains ambiguous. Trimming removed 7 bases at V and 1 base at J, with 10 bases between. The CDR3 extends over 13 amino acids. The CDR3 DNA reads TGTGCCAGCAAGGAGGGCATTAACTATGGCTACACCTTC. Translation gives CASKEGINYGYTF.

This clonotype was observed many times. V usage is TRBV5-1 and J usage is TRBJ1-1; D gene ambiguous. Per germline, CDR1 SGHRS and CDR2 YFSETQ. V lost 0 bases and J lost 2, with 8 bases in between. The CDR3 totals 14 residues. The DNA for the CDR3 is TGCGCCAGCAGCTTGGTACAGATTAACACTGAAGCTTTCTTT. Its translation: CASSLVQINTEAFF.

The V call is TRBV24-1, the J call TRBJ2-1; D gene ambiguous. V dropped 1 base and J dropped 3 bases, with 6 bases sitting between them. This CDR3 region has 14 residues. From germline, CDR1 is KGHDR and CDR2 SFDVKD. The CDR3 loop is CATSDFHSYNEQFF. CDR3 nucleotides: TGTGCCACCAGTGATTTTCACAGCTACAATGAGCAGTTCTTC.

The J gene is TRBJ2-7, the V gene TRBV6-1, with 9 nucleotides matching TRBD1. Germline CDR1 reads MNHNS; CDR2 reads SASEGT. V gave up 4 bases and J gave up 4 bases; unmatched junction bases: 11. This CDR3 contains 16 residues. In nucleotides, the CDR3 is TGTGCCAGCAGTGCGCTCTTGACCGGGACAGGGTACGAGCAGTACGTC. Translation gives CASSALLTGTGYEQYV.

The table lists this clonotype with a few counts. The V and J genes are TRBV15 and TRBJ2-1, with D unclear. The CDR3 covers 14 residues. Germline-derived CDR1 and CDR2 are LNHNV and YYDKDF (reference sequence). Trimming shortened V by 0 bases and J by 2 bases, and 5 bases separated the two germline ends. The CDR3 here is CATSRDSAYNEQFF. Here the CDR3 DNA reads TGTGCCACCAGCAGAGATTCGGCCTACAATGAGCAGTTCTTC.

This CDR3 is CASSPQGFGNTIYF. CDR3 nucleotide sequence: TGTGCCAGCTCACCACAGGGCTTTGGAAACACCATATATTTT. The chain uses TRBV18 and TRBJ1-3, with unresolved D. This CDR3 region has 14 residues. Trimming removed 1 base from V and 3 bases from J, with 7 bases in between. Per the germline V gene, CDR1 is KGHSH and CDR2 is LQKENI.

This clonotype was recorded a few times. The chain carries TRBV20-1 and TRBJ2-7, with TRBD2 identical over 7 bases. The V gene's germline CDR1 is DFQATT and CDR2 SNEGSKA (reference sequence). There are 14 residues in the CDR3. The V gene end was trimmed by 5 bases and the J gene end by 1 base; junction bases not matched to a gene: 8. The CDR3 loop reads CSALRREGSYEQYF. CDR3 nucleotides: TGCAGTGCTCTAAGGAGGGAGGGGTCCTACGAGCAGTACTTC.

The table lists this clonotype with a few counts. The genes are TRBV5-1 and TRBJ1-1; D is undetermined. Germline V gene data show CDR1 as SGHRS and CDR2 as YFSETQ. Trimming took off 4 bases at V and 4 bases at J, with 17 bases between the two ends. The CDR3 has 15 amino acids. In nucleotides, the CDR3 is TGCGCCAGCAGCCCATCGTCGGGTGGCGGCACTGAAGCTTTCTTT. It specifies CASSPSSGGGTEAFF.

About this clonotype: At one end, the junction sequence differs from germline, possibly due to a read error. The CDR3 coding sequence is TGTGCCAGCAGATTGGGGTTACCGACGGCCAACTATGGCTACACCTTC. This encodes CASRLGLPTANYGYTF. This rearrangement joins TRBV5-8 to TRBJ1-2; D is undetermined. The CDR3 has 16 amino acids. The V gene's germline CDR1 is SGHTS and CDR2 YDEGEE. The full variable domain, with the rest looked up from reference TRBV5-8 and TRBJ1-2, is EAGVTQSPTHLIKTRGQQATLRCSPISGHTSVYWYQQALGLGLQFLLWYDEGEERNRGNFPPRFSGRQFPNYSSELNVNALELEDSALYLCASRLGLPTANYGYTFGSGTRLTVV.

The chain links TRBV3-1 to TRBJ2-2; 7 nucleotides align to TRBD2. The J segment lost 0 bases and the V segment lost 7 bases, leaving 8 bases of the junction unmatched. CDR1 is LGHDT, CDR2 YNNKEL, per germline (reference sequence). The CDR3 contains 16 residues. This CDR3 reads CASTHTGTTNTGELFF. The CDR3 DNA reads TGTGCCAGCACCCACACCGGGACTACGAACACCGGGGAGCTGTTTTTT.

This clonotype was seen more than once but under ten times. This chain connects TRBV12-3 or TRBV12-4 to TRBJ2-7; TRBD2 aligns across 11 bases. This CDR3 has 15 residues. The J segment lost 2 bases and the V segment lost 3 bases, leaving 3 bases of the junction unmatched. For the CDR3, the DNA is TGTGCCAGCAGTTTGACTAGCGGGACAACCTACGAGCAGTACTTC. Protein product: CASSLTSGTTYEQYF.

This clonotype came up once. The conserved phenylalanine or tryptophan is not found at the CDR3 terminus, so this likely reflects a read error. This chain uses TRBV2 with TRBJ1-1; D not resolved. The V and J ends lost 0 bases and 3 bases respectively, with 8 bases between them. Germline V gene sequence: CDR1 SNHLY, CDR2 FYNNEI. This CDR3 is 14 amino acids long. CDR3 in amino acids: CASSEAWQYTEAFS. DNA of the CDR3: TGTGCCAGCAGTGAAGCGTGGCAATACACTGAAGCTTTCTCT.

The J gene is TRBJ1-3, the V gene TRBV4-1; 12 nucleotides match TRBD1. This CDR3 comprises 21 residues. The V and J ends lost 2 bases and 0 bases, in that order; junction bases with no gene match: 14. The V gene's germline CDR1 is MGHRA and CDR2 YSYEKL. As DNA, the CDR3 is TGCGCCAGCAGCCAATTCCATACGGGACAGGGGGCCGCCGCCTCTGGAAACACCATATATTTT. Its protein is CASSQFHTGQGAAASGNTIYF.

The J gene is TRBJ2-3, the V gene TRBV3-1; D remains ambiguous. The CDR3 is 13 amino acids. Germline V gene lookup returns CDR1 LGHDT and CDR2 YNNKEL (reference sequence). V lost 5 bases, J lost 4 bases, and 10 bases lay in between. As DNA, the CDR3 is TGTGCCAGCAGCTATTCTGAGGCAGATACGCAGTATTTT. Translated: CASSYSEADTQYF.

This clonotype was picked up a small number of times. The genes are TRBV12-3 or TRBV12-4 and TRBJ2-4; unclear D gene. The ends were cut back, 5 bases at V and 6 bases at J, with 8 bases in the middle. The length of the CDR3 is 12 residues. CDR3 coding DNA: TGTGCCAGCAGTCAAGAACGAAACATTCAGTACTTC. The encoded protein is CASSQERNIQYF.

The rearrangement uses TRBV9 and TRBJ1-6, with D hard to call. Germline loops: CDR1 SGDLS, CDR2 YYNGEE. V was cut by 0 bases and J by 2 bases, with 6 bases left in between. The CDR3 length is 15 residues. The CDR3 spells CASSVGGTYNSPLHF. For the CDR3, the DNA is TGTGCCAGCAGCGTAGGAGGGACCTATAATTCACCCCTCCACTTT.

This clonotype was seen at least ten times. This chain joins TRBV5-1 and TRBJ2-7, with 13 bases matching TRBD2. Germline assignment: CDR1 SGHRS and CDR2 YFSETQ. Germline trimming cut 3 bases from V and 4 bases from J; bases unmatched to any gene: 4. CDR3 length: 15 amino acids. CDR3: CASSYGTSGTYEQYF. The CDR3 bases are TGCGCCAGCAGCTACGGGACTAGCGGGACATACGAGCAGTACTTC.

This rearrangement joins TRBV11-2 to TRBJ2-5, with TRBD2 as a possible D gene (5 bases). The CDR3 is 14 amino acids. V was shortened by 5 bases and J by 4 bases, with 14 bases between the two germline ends. Germline V gives CDR1 SGHAT, CDR2 FQNNGV. The DNA for the CDR3 is TGTGCCAGCAGCCAACTAGTCCCAGCAGAGACCCAGTACTTC. The encoded protein is CASSQLVPAETQYF.

Ten or more counts support this clonotype. The CDR3 DNA reads as TGTGCCAGCAGTTTAGTAACAGGCGGCAATGAGCAGTTCTTC. Amino acid sequence: CASSLVTGGNEQFF. The chain combines TRBV12-3 or TRBV12-4 with TRBJ2-1, with D possibly being TRBD1 (5 bases). CDR3 size: 14 residues. The V and J ends lost 1 base and 6 bases respectively, with 10 bases between them.

In this sample, this clonotype turned up a few times. The chain couples TRBV9 to TRBJ2-1; D gene uncertain. CDR1 is SGDLS and CDR2 is YYNGEE in the germline V gene. Trimming removed 6 bases from V and 0 bases from J, with 13 bases in between. The CDR3 is 15 residues long. The CDR3 is CASTPEADSYNEQFF. CDR3 in DNA: TGTGCCAGCACCCCTGAGGCGGACTCCTACAATGAGCAGTTCTTC.

The chain employs TRBV29-1 and TRBJ2-1; 12 bases are a match to TRBD2. The CDR3 spans 14 residues. Germline CDR1 reads SQVTM; CDR2 reads ANQGSEA. The V segment lost 3 bases and the J segment 9 bases; nucleotides outside the gene matches: 6. CDR3 nucleotide sequence: TGCAGCGTTGAGAGGCTAGCGGGAGGGGGTGAGCAGTTCTTC. Residues: CSVERLAGGGEQFF.

This clonotype was recorded many times. The genes are TRBV6-2 or TRBV6-3 and TRBJ2-1; 9 positions agree with TRBD2. This CDR3 comprises 22 residues. V was clipped by 0 bases and J by 4 bases; unmatched bases: 22. Germline loops: CDR1 MNHEY, CDR2 SVGEGT. The CDR3 region has the DNA TGTGCCAGCAGTTACTCGGGTGTTTCCTTTTTTCAGGCGGGGGGGTCGTACAATGAGCAGTTCTTC. It yields the protein CASSYSGVSFFQAGGSYNEQFF.

The chain uses TRBV5-1 and TRBJ2-5; TRBD1 aligns across 10 bases. This CDR3 region has 14 residues. Germline V lookup: CDR1 SGHRS, CDR2 YFSETQ. Trimming at V came to 3 bases and at J to 5 bases, leaving 4 bases not matched to a gene. The CDR3 sequence is CASSWRDRGETQYF. CDR3 in DNA: TGCGCCAGCAGCTGGCGGGACAGGGGTGAGACCCAGTACTTC.